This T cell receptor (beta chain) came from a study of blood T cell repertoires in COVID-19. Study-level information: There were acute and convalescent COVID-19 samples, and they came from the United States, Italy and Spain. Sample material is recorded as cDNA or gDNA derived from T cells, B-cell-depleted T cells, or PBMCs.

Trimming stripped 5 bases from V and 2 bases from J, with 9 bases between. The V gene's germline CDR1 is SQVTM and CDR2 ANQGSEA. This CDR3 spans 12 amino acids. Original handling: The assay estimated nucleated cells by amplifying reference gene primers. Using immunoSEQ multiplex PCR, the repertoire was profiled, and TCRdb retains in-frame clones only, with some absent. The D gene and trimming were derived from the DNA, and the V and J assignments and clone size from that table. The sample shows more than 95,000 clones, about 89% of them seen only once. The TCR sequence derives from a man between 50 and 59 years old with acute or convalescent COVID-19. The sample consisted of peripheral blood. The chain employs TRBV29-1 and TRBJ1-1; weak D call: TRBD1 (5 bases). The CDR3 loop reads CSVRRVNTEAFF. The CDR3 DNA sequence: TGCAGCGTTCGCAGGGTTAACACTGAAGCTTTCTTT.